These 15 T cell receptor beta chains were sequenced from one sample in a study of blood T cell repertoires in COVID-19. Repertoires were generated with immunoSEQ multiplex PCR, while TCRdb's copy carries only in-frame clones and drops some. The sample carries around 180,000 clones, approximately 86% recorded once. Sequencing was done on a sample of peripheral blood. The receptors here all came from a man between 65 and 79 years old with active or convalescent COVID-19.

In this sample, this clone turned up a few times. This chain links TRBV28 with TRBJ1-2; the D gene is possibly TRBD1 (5 bases). CDR1 and CDR2 (germline): MDHEN, SYDVKM. The V end lost 3 bases, the J end lost 4 bases, and 15 bases lay between the germline ends. The CDR3 loop spans 15 amino acids. The CDR3, as DNA: TGTGCCAGCAGTTTCCTCCAGGGTAGGGCCTATGGCTACACCTTC. This sequence encodes CASSFLQGRAYGYTF.

The chain has TRBV20-1 and TRBJ2-5; TRBD2 aligns across 9 bases. The CDR3 is made up of 17 amino acids. V was clipped by 3 bases and J by 2 bases; unmatched bases: 13. The germline CDR1 and CDR2 sequences are DFQATT and SNEGSKA (reference sequence). The CDR3 here is CSASVLAGGSPQETQYF. The DNA for the CDR3 is TGCAGTGCTAGTGTGCTCGCGGGAGGGTCCCCGCAAGAGACCCAGTACTTC.

The gene calls are TRBV19 and TRBJ2-7; TRBD2 is a possible D gene (6 bases). The CDR3 runs to 14 residues. Trimming stripped 4 bases from V and 2 bases from J, with 12 bases between. Germline V gene sequence: CDR1 LNHDA, CDR2 SQIVND (reference sequence). The CDR3 DNA is TGTGCCAGTAGTAGGGGAGGCGTCGCCTACGAGCAGTACTTC. Its translation: CASSRGGVAYEQYF.

This clone was counted ten times or more. This rearrangement joins TRBV10-2 to TRBJ2-1; D ambiguous. CDR3 length: 13 residues. The V end lost 3 bases, the J end lost 6 bases, and 9 bases lay between the germline ends. The germline V gene encodes CDR1 WSHSY and CDR2 SAAADI. CDR3 DNA sequence: TGCGCCAGCAGTGATCCTTCTAGCAATGAGCAGTTCTTC. Encoded protein: CASSDPSSNEQFF.

This sequence joins TRBV4-3 and TRBJ1-1; 10 nucleotides agree with TRBD1. The CDR3 runs 14 residues. Germline V CDR1 and CDR2: LGHNA, YSLEER. V shed 3 bases, J shed 4 bases, and the junction held 2 bases outside the gene matches. CDR3 DNA sequence: TGCGCCAGCAGCCAGAGGGACAGGGGCACTGAAGCTTTCTTT. Residues: CASSQRDRGTEAFF.

This chain connects TRBV11-2 to TRBJ2-5; TRBD1 aligns across 9 bases. The CDR3 sequence is 14 residues long. Germline CDR1 SGHAT, CDR2 FQNNGV. V lost 5 bases to trimming and J lost 5 bases; unmatched junction nucleotides: 6. This CDR3 reads CASSPTGGDETQYF. The DNA for the CDR3 is TGTGCCAGCAGCCCCACAGGGGGCGATGAGACCCAGTACTTC.

This chain uses TRBV7-9 with TRBJ2-7, with TRBD1 matching 9 bases. This CDR3 region has 15 residues. Germline V gene sequence: CDR1 SEHNR, CDR2 FQNEAQ (reference sequence). J lost 4 bases, V lost 5 bases, and 9 bases had no gene match. CDR3 sequence (DNA): TGTGCCAGCAGCCCGCAGACGACAGGGGGGTACGAGCAGTACTTC. Amino acid sequence: CASSPQTTGGYEQYF.

The genes are TRBV9 and TRBJ1-1; 7 bases fit TRBD1. The V segment lost 3 bases and the J segment 6 bases; nucleotides outside the gene matches: 5. Germline assignment: CDR1 SGDLS and CDR2 YYNGEE. The CDR3 is 13 amino acids. The CDR3 DNA sequence: TGTGCCAGCAGCGGGGAGAGGGGGCCTGAAGCTTTCTTT. It yields the protein CASSGERGPEAFF. The full variable domain, with the rest looked up from reference TRBV9 and TRBJ1-1, is DSGVTQTPKHLITATGQRVTLRCSPRSGDLSVYWYQQSLDQGLQFLIQYYNGEERAKGNILERFSAQQFPDLHSELNLSSLELGDSALYFCASSGERGPEAFFGQGTRLTVV.

The chain joins TRBV5-8 to TRBJ2-2, with a weak D call TRBD1 (5 bases). Germline-derived CDR1 and CDR2 are SGHTS and YDEGEE. Trimming left V 2 bases short and J 5 bases short, with 16 bases between. The CDR3 sequence is 16 residues long. CDR3 region: CASSLRSRATTGELFF. The CDR3 bases are TGTGCCAGCAGCTTAAGGAGCAGGGCCACAACCGGGGAGCTGTTTTTT. Based on the CDR3 plus reference TRBV5-8 and TRBJ2-2, the full variable domain is EAGVTQSPTHLIKTRGQQATLRCSPISGHTSVYWYQQALGLGLQFLLWYDEGEERNRGNFPPRFSGRQFPNYSSELNVNALELEDSALYLCASSLRSRATTGELFFGEGSRLTVL.

This sequence joins TRBV5-1 and TRBJ2-5; a weak D match, TRBD1 (6 bases). Trimming removed 5 bases from V and 5 bases from J, with 19 bases in between. CDR1 and CDR2 (germline): SGHRS, YFSETQ. The CDR3 runs 15 residues. CDR3 in DNA: TGCGCCAGCAGGAGAGAAACAGGGATGCAGGAGACCCAGTACTTC. It encodes CASRRETGMQETQYF.

This sequence joins TRBV7-9 and TRBJ2-6; 7 bases are shared with TRBD1. Germline lookup yields CDR1 SEHNR and CDR2 FQNEAQ (reference sequence). This CDR3 spans 15 amino acids. The J segment lost 4 bases and the V segment lost 5 bases, leaving 5 bases of the junction unmatched. The CDR3 bases are TGTGCCAGCAGCCCAGGGGGAGCCGGGGCCAACGTCCTGACTTTC. It yields the protein CASSPGGAGANVLTF.

This clone was seen once. The chain combines TRBV7-9 with TRBJ2-5; 7 nucleotides align to TRBD1. The germline gives CDR1 SEHNR, CDR2 FQNEAQ (reference sequence). Trimming took 4 bases from V and 4 from J; bases not matched to a gene: 9. This CDR3 is built from 15 residues. CDR3 residues: CASSYRTGGAETQYF. The CDR3 DNA sequence: TGTGCCAGCAGCTATAGGACAGGAGGAGCAGAGACCCAGTACTTC.

This sequence joins TRBV19 and TRBJ1-2, with a weak D call TRBD1 (6 bases). The CDR3 is 14 amino acids. Trimming removed 10 bases at V and 4 bases at J, with 19 bases between. Germline lookup yields CDR1 LNHDA and CDR2 SQIVND (reference sequence). CDR3: CATYPGEAGYGYTF. CDR3 DNA: TGTGCCACCTACCCAGGGGAAGCTGGCTATGGCTACACCTTC. Based on the CDR3 plus reference TRBV19 and TRBJ1-2, the full variable domain is DGGITQSPKYLFRKEGQNVTLSCEQNLNHDAMYWYRQDPGQGLRLIYYSQIVNDFQKGDIAEGYSVSREKKESFPLTVTSAQKNPTAFYLCATYPGEAGYGYTFGSGTRLTVV.

This chain links TRBV6-5 with TRBJ1-2; D possibly corresponds to TRBD1 (5 bases). Germline assignment: CDR1 MNHEY and CDR2 SVGAGI. This CDR3 is built from 13 residues. Trimming shortened V by 2 bases and J by 4 bases, and 8 bases separated the two germline ends. The CDR3 region has the DNA TGTGCCAGCAGTTACGGGGCCTCCTATGGCTACACCTTC. This sequence encodes CASSYGASYGYTF.

The V and J genes are TRBV5-4 and TRBJ2-5; 12 positions agree with TRBD2. The CDR3 runs 15 residues. Germline CDR1 is SGHNT and CDR2 is YYREEE (reference sequence). The J segment lost 3 bases and the V segment lost 0 bases, leaving 0 bases of the junction unmatched. Here the CDR3 DNA reads TGTGCCAGCAGCTTGGGACTAGCGGGAGAAGAGACCCAGTACTTC. Translating it yields CASSLGLAGEETQYF.